This is a list of T cell receptor beta chains from one sample in a study of blood T cells in healthy people across ages. MiXCR, run by TCRdb on the 5' RACE reads, gives a single entry per CDR3 protein. The profile shows about 1.6 million distinct CDR3 sequences, 34% of them singletons. The sample taken for sequencing was blood. These receptors all come from a woman in her 30s in good health. Both conserved end residues are part of each CDR3. A D gene is named only where the DNA matches it firmly. Clone size appears in some rows only: once, few, many, or a class for an expanded clone.

many NA 14 TRBJ2-1 TRBV12-3/TRBV12-4 CASSFSDHGPVQFF TGTGCCAGCAGTTTTTCGGACCATGGGCCAGTCCAGTTCTTC
few NA 13 TRBJ1-2 TRBV18 CASSPTRRGSYTF TGTGCCAGCTCACCTACGCGGCGGGGGAGCTACACCTTC
NA NA 15 TRBJ1-2 TRBV10-3 CATLEDSLILYGYTF TGTGCCACCCTCGAGGACAGTCTCATCCTCTATGGCTACACCTTC
NA NA 15 TRBJ1-2 TRBV29-1 CSVEGAGAYLNGYTF TGCAGCGTTGAGGGGGCAGGGGCGTACTTGAATGGCTACACCTTC
few NA 13 TRBJ1-5 TRBV6-1 CASSENYGQPQHF TGTGCCAGCAGTGAAAATTATGGGCAGCCCCAGCATTTT
many TRBD1 14 TRBJ2-7 TRBV20-1 CSALTRTGAYEQYF TGCAGTGCTCTTACCCGGACAGGGGCTTACGAGCAGTACTTC
NA NA 16 TRBJ2-5 TRBV4-1 CASSLLTGSIQETQYF TGCGCCAGCAGCCTCCTCACGGGGTCAATCCAAGAGACCCAGTACTTC
NA NA 16 TRBJ1-1 TRBV13 CASSPTRLTLALEAFF TGTGCCAGCAGCCCAACCAGGTTAACACTGGCCCTTGAAGCTTTCTTT
NA NA 14 TRBJ2-5 TRBV20-1 CSATTTWVQETQYF TGCAGTGCTACCACGACTTGGGTGCAAGAGACCCAGTACTTC
few TRBD2 15 TRBJ2-1 TRBV4-1 CASSQTSGGPNEQFF TGCGCCAGCAGCCAGACTAGCGGGGGCCCCAATGAGCAGTTCTTC
NA NA 13 TRBJ2-7 TRBV7-3 CASSLTGGPEQYF TGTGCCAGCAGCTTAACTGGGGGCCCCGAGCAGTACTTC
few NA 17 TRBJ2-5 TRBV4-2 CASSQVLRDDYQETQYF TGTGCCAGCAGCCAAGTTCTGCGGGACGACTACCAAGAGACCCAGTACTTC
few TRBD2 15 TRBJ2-5 TRBV27 CASRPRTSGKETQYF TGTGCCAGCAGACCCCGGACTAGCGGAAAAGAGACCCAGTACTTC
NA NA 18 TRBJ2-7 TRBV5-1 CASSFSVIPGNSWDEQYF TGCGCCAGCAGCTTTTCGGTCATCCCGGGCAATTCGTGGGACGAGCAGTACTTC
once TRBD2 13 TRBJ2-7 TRBV7-2 CASSISGVYEQYF TGTGCCAGTAGTATCAGCGGGGTCTACGAGCAGTACTTC
NA TRBD2 15 TRBJ2-3 TRBV3-1 CASSHGGSRKDTQYF TGTGCCAGCAGCCACGGCGGGAGTCGTAAAGATACGCAGTATTTT
few NA 14 TRBJ2-2 TRBV29-1 CSVENQGRTGELFF TGCAGCGTCGAAAACCAGGGGAGGACCGGGGAGCTGTTTTTT
NA NA 13 TRBJ1-6 TRBV5-1 CASSLSQGSPLHF TGCGCCAGCAGCTTGTCACAGGGCTCACCCCTCCACTTT
NA TRBD2 20 TRBJ2-3 TRBV2 CASSGPAGTSGGGGTDTQYF TGTGCCAGCAGTGGCCCGGCCGGGACTAGCGGGGGAGGAGGTACAGATACGCAGTATTTT
few NA 13 TRBJ2-7 TRBV30 CASSPNWGREQYF TGTGCCTCCTCCCCGAACTGGGGGCGCGAGCAGTACTTC
NA TRBD1 17 TRBJ2-7 TRBV20-1 CSAQFTGTGGYSYEQYF TGCAGTGCTCAGTTCACCGGGACAGGGGGCTACTCCTACGAGCAGTACTTC
NA NA 15 TRBJ2-7 TRBV28 CASTRWRDNSYEQYF TGTGCCAGCACACGGTGGCGGGACAACTCCTACGAGCAGTACTTC
NA NA 15 TRBJ2-3 TRBV4-2 CASSQDFGVADTQYF TGTGCCAGCAGCCAAGATTTCGGAGTTGCAGATACGCAGTATTTT
few NA 14 TRBJ2-7 TRBV28 CASAQQAGSYEQYF TGTGCCAGCGCTCAACAGGCGGGCTCCTACGAGCAGTACTTC
NA NA 16 TRBJ2-1 TRBV9 CASSVEEGNVYNEQFF TGTGCCAGCAGCGTAGAGGAGGGTAACGTCTACAATGAGCAGTTCTTC
many NA 15 TRBJ2-6 TRBV20-1 CSAREGSSGANVLTF TGCAGTGCTAGAGAAGGCAGCTCTGGGGCCAACGTCCTGACTTTC
NA TRBD1 16 TRBJ1-1 TRBV12-3/TRBV12-4 CASSLSSAGGYTEAFF TGTGCCAGCAGTTTATCTTCCGCAGGGGGCTACACTGAAGCTTTCTTT
NA NA 16 TRBJ1-4 TRBV30 CAWSMGSYATNEKLFF TGTGCCTGGAGTATGGGGTCGTATGCAACTAATGAAAAACTGTTTTTT
NA NA 14 TRBJ1-2 TRBV25-1 CASSDHGAPYGYTF TGTGCCAGCAGTGACCACGGAGCACCCTATGGCTACACCTTC
few NA 15 TRBJ1-4 TRBV5-5 CASSLTLATNEKLFF TGTGCCAGCAGCCTAACCCTGGCAACTAATGAAAAACTGTTTTTT
NA TRBD2 14 TRBJ2-5 TRBV20-1 CSATGLAGRETQYF TGCAGTGCTACAGGACTAGCGGGACGGGAGACCCAGTACTTC
NA TRBD2 17 TRBJ2-1 TRBV14 CASSQDTGGLAFNEQFF TGTGCCAGCAGCCAAGATACAGGAGGACTAGCGTTCAATGAGCAGTTCTTC
NA TRBD2 15 TRBJ2-1 TRBV20-1 CSARDSFSAGDEQFF TGCAGTGCTAGAGATTCTTTTTCTGCGGGAGATGAGCAGTTCTTC
NA TRBD1 16 TRBJ2-1 TRBV11-1 CASSGGYRGPHNEQFF TGTGCCAGCAGCGGGGGATACAGGGGGCCTCACAATGAGCAGTTCTTC
few NA 14 TRBJ2-3 TRBV11-2 CASRYHLPTDTQYF TGTGCCAGCAGATATCACTTACCCACAGATACGCAGTATTTT
many NA 14 TRBJ2-1 TRBV20-1 CSASSPQQGNEQFF TGCAGTGCTAGCAGCCCACAACAAGGGAATGAGCAGTTCTTC
few NA 15 TRBJ2-1 TRBV4-1 CASSQATGTYNEQFF TGCGCCAGCAGCCAAGCGACTGGAACCTACAATGAGCAGTTCTTC
NA NA 15 TRBJ2-1 TRBV7-9 CASSGPAGSYNEQFF TGTGCCAGCAGCGGGCCGGCGGGGTCCTACAATGAGCAGTTCTTC
few TRBD2 16 TRBJ2-1 TRBV5-1 CASRPSSGPPGNEQFF TGCGCCAGCAGACCATCTAGCGGCCCCCCGGGGAATGAGCAGTTCTTC
NA NA 11 TRBJ2-7 TRBV6-7 CATPVGYEQYF TGTGCCACCCCGGTGGGCTACGAGCAGTACTTC
NA NA 16 TRBJ1-2 TRBV15 CATSRGGSTQGYGYTF TGTGCCACCAGCAGAGGAGGGAGCACCCAGGGATATGGCTACACCTTC
NA NA 15 TRBJ1-1 TRBV7-9 CASSLASGVNTEAFF TGTGCCAGCAGCTTAGCATCAGGGGTGAACACTGAAGCTTTCTTT
once NA 15 TRBJ1-5 TRBV7-2 CASSLGGAHNQPQHF TGTGCCAGCAGCTTAGGGGGGGCCCACAATCAGCCCCAGCATTTT
NA TRBD2 16 TRBJ2-1 TRBV4-1 CASSQPTSGGAYEQFF TGCGCCAGCAGCCAACCTACTAGCGGGGGGGCCTATGAGCAGTTCTTC
NA NA 14 TRBJ1-2 TRBV3-1 CASSQGTVTYGYTF TGTGCCAGCAGCCAAGGGACAGTCACCTATGGCTACACCTTC
few NA 14 TRBJ2-7 TRBV10-3 CAISDPAGLYEQYF TGTGCCATCAGTGACCCCGCTGGGCTCTACGAGCAGTACTTC
NA TRBD2 15 TRBJ2-7 TRBV5-1 CASSEGSGRTHEQYF TGCGCCAGTAGCGAAGGGAGCGGGAGGACCCACGAGCAGTACTTC
NA NA 15 TRBJ2-2 TRBV20-1 CSANYPVSNTGELFF TGCAGTGCAAACTACCCCGTATCGAACACCGGGGAGCTGTTTTTT
NA NA 15 TRBJ2-3 TRBV9 CASSLMGPPTDTQYF TGTGCCAGCAGCCTTATGGGACCACCCACAGATACGCAGTATTTT
once TRBD1 15 TRBJ2-5 TRBV2 CASSPQLGGQETQYF TGTGCCAGCAGTCCCCAGCTAGGGGGCCAGGAGACCCAGTACTTC
few TRBD2 15 TRBJ2-5 TRBV10-3 CAIREAGGIGETQYF TGTGCCATCAGGGAAGCGGGGGGGATTGGAGAGACCCAGTACTTC
few NA 14 TRBJ1-1 TRBV5-1 CASSLGGEVTEAFF TGCGCCAGCAGCTTGGGAGGGGAGGTCACCGAAGCTTTCTTT
few NA 14 TRBJ1-2 TRBV3-1 CASSWTEANYGYTF TGTGCCAGCAGCTGGACAGAAGCTAACTATGGCTACACCTTC